The clone carrying this TCR beta chain was recorded at least ten times. Its antigen remains unidentified. The CDR3 totals 13 residues. Germline trimming cut 3 bases from V and 7 bases from J; bases unmatched to any gene: 4. Universal primer sites and UMIs were introduced during 5'RACE template-switching synthesis of TCR cDNA. TCRdb processed the 5' RACE reads anew with MiXCR; each CDR3 protein has one entry. The data show hundreds of thousands of distinct CDR3 sequences, roughly an eighth seen once. The data originate from a study of T cells after yellow fever vaccination. Study observations and caveats: Secondary responses were weaker yet peaked faster, day 5 versus 15.

The sequenced sample was PBMCs, obtained on the day of the yellow fever booster vaccination. The TCR was taken from a man aged 25-40 years who received the YFV17D yellow fever vaccine. The J gene is TRBJ1-2, the V gene TRBV12-3 or TRBV12-4, with 8 bases fitting TRBD1. Here the CDR3 DNA reads TGTGCCAGCAGTTTGCAGGGGGCCGTTGGCTACACCTTC. This codes for CASSLQGAVGYTF.